Presented here are 14 T cell receptor beta chains from one specimen sequenced in a study of cytomegalovirus exposure and HLA in healthy donors. The PCR had 60 Vbeta and 13 Jbeta primers. Data came from immunoSEQ multiplex PCR; TCRdb stores just in-frame clones and leaves some out. The sample includes around 150,000 clones, over 70% seen only once; the top ten take about 7.9%. Sequencing used PBMCs. The receptors shown here come from a male donor in good health and CMV-seropositive.

This chain connects TRBV18 to TRBJ1-1; TRBD1 matches at 8 bases. V lost 3 bases, J lost 1 base, and 4 bases stayed unmatched. Looked up from germline, CDR1 is KGHSH and CDR2 is LQKENI. The CDR3 consists of 15 residues. The CDR3 nucleotides are TGTGCCAGCTCACCCGACAGGGGCCCGAACACTGAAGCTTTCTTT. Translated, it gives CASSPDRGPNTEAFF.

The rearrangement links TRBV2 to TRBJ2-5, with 9 bases aligning to TRBD1. The DNA end lines up better with TRBJ2-7; the J call may be wrong. Germline CDR1 and CDR2: SNHLY and FYNNEI. The CDR3 is made up of 17 amino acids. The CDR3 is CASSEKSGTGRAYEQYF. CDR3 bases: TGTGCCAGCAGTGAAAAGTCCGGGACAGGGAGAGCCTACGAGCAGTACTTC.

The chain employs TRBV13 and TRBJ2-1; D call uncertain. CDR1 is PRHDT and CDR2 is FYEKMQ in the germline V gene (reference sequence). CDR3 size: 13 residues. Between the trimmed V and J ends, which lost 0 bases and 5 bases, there was a span of 5 bases. CDR3 protein: CASSLGQNNEQFF. The CDR3 region has the DNA TGTGCCAGCAGCTTAGGACAGAACAATGAGCAGTTCTTC.

Here the CDR3 DNA reads TGCGCCAGCAGCTTAGGAGGTAGTGGCTACACCTTC. Encoded protein: CASSLGGSGYTF. The chain uses TRBV5-1 and TRBJ1-2; D not certain. Germline CDR1 reads SGHRS; CDR2 reads YFSETQ. Between the trimmed V and J ends, which lost 2 bases and 7 bases, there was a span of 9 bases. CDR3 length equals 12 residues.

The V call is TRBV10-3, the J call TRBJ1-3; no clear D gene. The CDR3 is 16 amino acids. Trimming left V 0 bases short and J 1 base short, with 10 bases between. Germline CDR1 and CDR2: ENHRY and SYGVKD. CDR3 sequence (DNA): TGTGCCATCAGTGAGTCACTCGTGAAATCTGGAAACACCATATATTTT. This encodes CAISESLVKSGNTIYF.

The chain combines TRBV5-1 with TRBJ1-2; D ambiguous. V was trimmed by 0 bases and J by 1 base, leaving 4 bases between them. Germline V gives CDR1 SGHRS, CDR2 YFSETQ. The CDR3 has 13 amino acids. CDR3 loop: CASSLAFNYGYTF. The DNA for the CDR3 is TGCGCCAGCAGCTTGGCCTTTAACTATGGCTACACCTTC.

The CDR3 loop reads CASSPRGGGYEQYF. The CDR3 nucleotides read TGTGCCAGCAGCCCTAGAGGCGGGGGCTACGAGCAGTACTTC. J is TRBJ2-7 and V is TRBV6-6; 7 bases match TRBD2. CDR3 size: 14 residues. J was trimmed by 3 bases and V by 6 bases; bases with no gene match: 8. In germline, CDR1 is MNHNY, CDR2 SVGAGI (reference sequence).

The CDR3 DNA follows: TGTGCCAGCCGAACCTCAGGGGTAAGGAACACTGAAGCTTTCTTT. Its translation is CASRTSGVRNTEAFF. This chain connects TRBV6-5 to TRBJ1-1; D is possibly TRBD1 (6 bases). The CDR3 extends over 15 amino acids. With 8 bases removed from V and 1 base from J, the gap between germline ends came to 17 bases. Germline-derived CDR1 and CDR2 are MNHEY and SVGAGI.

The chain recombines TRBV5-1 with TRBJ1-4; 11 nucleotides match TRBD1. The CDR3 extends over 16 amino acids. The V gene's germline CDR1 is SGHRS and CDR2 YFSETQ. Losses at the gene ends were 4 bases for V and 8 bases for J; bases not matched to a gene: 10. CDR3 bases: TGCGCCAGCAGCCCAGACTTGGGACAGGGGGAAGAAAAACTGTTTTTT. Amino acids: CASSPDLGQGEEKLFF.

A single count supports this clone. The rearrangement uses TRBV5-1 and TRBJ1-1; the D gene is possibly TRBD1 (5 bases). Per germline, CDR1 SGHRS and CDR2 YFSETQ. CDR3 length: 14 amino acids. V was clipped by 0 bases and J by 4 bases, with 10 bases between them. For the CDR3, the DNA is TGCGCCAGCAGCTTGGGCAGGGCGACCACTGAAGCTTTCTTT. This codes for CASSLGRATTEAFF.

The chain has TRBV19 and TRBJ1-5; D unresolved. The CDR3 extends over 14 amino acids. CDR1 is LNHDA, CDR2 SQIVND, per germline (reference sequence). Trimming cost V 1 base and J 9 bases, with 13 bases left between them. CDR3 region: CASSIGHLAGPQHF. For the CDR3, the DNA is TGTGCCAGTAGTATAGGGCATCTGGCTGGGCCCCAGCATTTT. Supplemented by reference TRBV19 and TRBJ1-5, the full variable domain reads DGGITQSPKYLFRKEGQNVTLSCEQNLNHDAMYWYRQDPGQGLRLIYYSQIVNDFQKGDIAEGYSVSREKKESFPLTVTSAQKNPTAFYLCASSIGHLAGPQHFGDGTRLSIL.

The chain employs TRBV7-9 and TRBJ2-1, with 8 bases that match TRBD2. Per the germline V gene, CDR1 is SEHNR and CDR2 is FQNEAQ (reference sequence). The length of the CDR3 is 14 residues. Trimming cost V 2 bases and J 8 bases; bases outside gene matches: 5. The CDR3 nucleotides read TGTGCCAGCAGCTTAACGGGGGGGCGGGATGAGCAGTTCTTC. Residues: CASSLTGGRDEQFF.

This rearrangement joins TRBV5-4 to TRBJ2-5, with D tentatively TRBD1 (6 bases). Trimming took off 3 bases at V and 4 bases at J, with 13 bases between the two ends. The germline V gene has CDR1 SGHNT and CDR2 YYREEE (reference sequence). This CDR3 region has 14 residues. CDR3 region: CASSSRKGGETQYF. CDR3 DNA sequence: TGTGCCAGCAGCTCCCGAAAAGGGGGAGAGACCCAGTACTTC.

This clone appeared once. This chain connects TRBV6-5 to TRBJ2-2; 7 bases align to TRBD2. The CDR3 covers 16 residues. Unmatched junction bases numbered 6, after V lost 0 bases and J lost 5 bases. Germline V lookup: CDR1 MNHEY, CDR2 SVGAGI. CDR3 DNA sequence: TGTGCCAGCAGTTACTCGCTAGCGGCTAGGACCGGGGAGCTGTTTTTT. Translation: CASSYSLAARTGELFF.